A selection of T cell receptor beta chains follows, all from one sample in a study of spatial heterogeneity in lung cancer. TCRdb passed the 5' RACE reads through MiXCR, listing each CDR3 protein once. This sample yields around 23,000 distinct CDR3 sequences, of which around 3.2% are seen a single time; less than 35% belongs to the top ten. The specimen was PBMCs, collected at surgery. The receptor source for this set is a female donor with early-stage non-small cell lung cancer. CDR3s include the opening cysteine and the closing phenylalanine or tryptophan. The D gene is left open where the match is weak. Not all rows give a size; the values are once, few, many and, for expanded clones, a class.

TRBJ1-1 | TRBV9 | . | many | CASSPHVGFTNTEAFF | TGTGCCAGCAGCCCTCACGTCGGGTTCACAAACACTGAAGCTTTCTTT
TRBJ2-1 | TRBV10-2 | . | many | CASSDRLGRSYNEQFF | TGCGCCAGCAGTGACCGATTAGGGCGGTCCTACAATGAGCAGTTCTTC
TRBJ2-7 | TRBV12-3/TRBV12-4 | . | few | CASSPFGYEQYF | TGTGCCAGCAGTCCCTTTGGCTACGAGCAGTACTTC
TRBJ2-1 | TRBV7-2 | TRBD2 | many | CASSWTGTSVREQFF | TGTGCCAGCAGCTGGACCGGGACTAGCGTCAGGGAGCAGTTCTTC
TRBJ2-3 | TRBV20-1 | . | many | CSARPGLLTDTQYF | TGCAGTGCTAGACCGGGACTTCTCACAGATACGCAGTATTTT
TRBJ2-1 | TRBV12-3/TRBV12-4 | TRBD1 | many | CASSLMGQANEQFF | TGTGCCAGCAGTTTAATGGGACAGGCCAATGAGCAGTTCTTC
TRBJ2-7 | TRBV7-8 | TRBD2 | many | CASSLSSGVSYEQYF | TGTGCCAGCAGCTTATCTAGCGGCGTCTCCTACGAGCAGTACTTC
TRBJ1-5 | TRBV7-8 | . | many | CASSFRTEPQHF | TGTGCCAGCAGCTTTAGGACAGAGCCCCAGCATTTT
TRBJ2-7 | TRBV20-1 | TRBD1 | many | CSASFGTGIYEQYF | TGCAGTGCTAGCTTCGGGACAGGCATATACGAGCAGTACTTC
TRBJ2-3 | TRBV9 | . | many | CASSVAGGNTDTQYF | TGTGCCAGCAGCGTAGCCGGCGGAAACACAGATACGCAGTATTTT
TRBJ1-4 | TRBV6-1 | TRBD1 | many | CASSAAGGYEKLFF | TGTGCCAGCAGTGCGGCAGGGGGGTATGAAAAACTGTTTTTT
TRBJ2-1 | TRBV6-6 | . | many | CASSLRTQYNEQFF | TGTGCCAGCAGTCTTCGGACACAATACAATGAGCAGTTCTTC
TRBJ2-2 | TRBV12-3/TRBV12-4 | . | many | CASWAARENTGELFF | TGTGCCAGCTGGGCCGCGAGGGAGAACACCGGGGAGCTGTTTTTT
TRBJ1-4 | TRBV9 | TRBD1 | many | CASSSRQGAWFGEKLFF | TGTGCCAGCAGCTCTCGACAGGGGGCTTGGTTTGGTGAAAAACTGTTTTTT
TRBJ2-4 | TRBV25-1 | . | few | CASSQTGRKNIQYF | TGTGCCAGCAGCCAAACGGGACGCAAAAACATTCAGTACTTC
TRBJ2-3 | TRBV10-3 | . | many | CAISDGRFDTQYF | TGTGCCATCAGTGACGGGCGGTTCGATACGCAGTATTTT
TRBJ2-5 | TRBV23-1 | . | many | CAKFFGHQETQYF | TGCGCCAAGTTTTTTGGTCACCAAGAGACCCAGTACTTC
TRBJ2-7 | TRBV7-9 | . | many | CASSPETGGPYEQYF | TGTGCCAGCAGCCCCGAGACTGGCGGACCCTACGAGCAGTACTTC
TRBJ2-1 | TRBV7-3 | . | many | CASSYDSSYNEQFF | TGTGCCAGCAGCTATGATAGCTCCTACAATGAGCAGTTCTTC
TRBJ2-2 | TRBV7-2 | . | many | CASSLAVIGELFF | TGTGCCAGCAGCTTAGCAGTAATCGGGGAGCTGTTTTTT
TRBJ2-7 | TRBV6-1 | . | many | CASSEARGGYEQYF | TGTGCCAGCAGTGAAGCGCGGGGAGGCTACGAGCAGTACTTC
TRBJ1-1 | TRBV7-8 | TRBD1 | many | CASSLATGTNTEAFF | TGTGCCAGCAGCTTAGCGACAGGGACGAACACTGAAGCTTTCTTT
TRBJ2-7 | TRBV15 | . | many | CATSSNYEQYF | TGTGCCACCAGCAGCAACTACGAGCAGTACTTC
TRBJ1-2 | TRBV3-1 | . | many | CASSHERRVDGYTF | TGTGCCAGCAGCCACGAGAGGAGGGTAGATGGCTACACCTTC
TRBJ1-2 | TRBV5-6 | . | many | CASSLWGAYHTF | TGTGCCAGCAGCTTGTGGGGGGCATACCACACCTTC
TRBJ1-6 | TRBV20-1 | . | many | CSAIGGTGNNSPLHF | TGCAGTGCCATTGGCGGGACGGGGAATAATTCACCCCTCCACTTT
TRBJ1-1 | TRBV6-5 | . | many | CASAGGTEAFF | TGTGCCAGCGCCGGGGGCACTGAAGCTTTCTTT
TRBJ2-3 | TRBV5-1 | . | few | CASSLEVVADTQYF | TGCGCCAGCAGCTTGGAGGTGGTGGCAGATACGCAGTATTTT
TRBJ2-6 | TRBV30 | . | many | CAWSVLRGSGANVLTF | TGTGCCTGGAGTGTACTGCGGGGCTCTGGGGCCAACGTCCTGACTTTC
TRBJ2-3 | TRBV2 | . | . | CASRIAEYLLDSTDTQYF | TGTGCCAGCAGGATAGCGGAGTACCTGCTCGATAGCACAGATACGCAGTATTTT
TRBJ2-2 | TRBV6-5 | . | . | CASRRPGHGTGELFF | TGTGCCAGCAGGCGCCCGGGACACGGGACCGGGGAGCTGTTTTTT
TRBJ2-4 | TRBV2 | TRBD2 | . | CASSGAGEAKNIQYF | TGTGCCAGCAGCGGTGCGGGAGAAGCCAAAAACATTCAGTACTTC
TRBJ2-7 | TRBV5-1 | TRBD2 | few | CASSLSTPAGVNEQYF | TGCGCCAGCAGCTTGAGTACCCCAGCGGGAGTCAACGAGCAGTACTTC
TRBJ2-1 | TRBV7-9 | TRBD2 | many | CASSLPRPGGLGNEQFF | TGTGCCAGCAGCTTACCCCGCCCGGGGGGGTTAGGCAATGAGCAGTTCTTC
TRBJ2-7 | TRBV15 | . | many | CATSRGRSGTYEQYF | TGTGCCACCAGCAGAGGACGGTCAGGAACCTACGAGCAGTACTTC
TRBJ1-1 | TRBV6-5 | . | many | CASSYGGEAFF | TGTGCCAGCAGTTACGGGGGCGAAGCTTTCTTT
TRBJ2-1 | TRBV30 | TRBD2 | many | CAWSVGLAGGDEQFF | TGTGCCTGGAGTGTAGGGCTAGCGGGAGGGGATGAGCAGTTCTTC
TRBJ1-1 | TRBV20-1 | . | medium-sized | CSARDMGFTEAFF | TGCAGTGCTAGAGATATGGGGTTCACTGAAGCTTTCTTT
TRBJ1-5 | TRBV28 | . | many | CASSFQGVSQPQHF | TGTGCCAGCAGTTTCCAGGGCGTCTCACAGCCCCAGCATTTT
TRBJ2-7 | TRBV7-9 | . | many | CASSSFRGTYEQYF | TGTGCCAGCAGCTCCTTCCGGGGGACCTACGAGCAGTACTTC
TRBJ2-1 | TRBV6-2/TRBV6-3 | . | many | CASRLNSYNEQFF | TGTGCCAGCAGACTGAACTCCTACAATGAGCAGTTCTTC
TRBJ2-5 | TRBV11-2 | TRBD2 | many | CASRLAGGGQETQYF | TGTGCCAGCAGGCTAGCGGGAGGAGGTCAAGAGACCCAGTACTTC
TRBJ2-4 | TRBV6-6 | . | many | CASSDTLAKNIQYF | TGTGCCAGCTCGGACACACTAGCCAAAAACATTCAGTACTTC
TRBJ2-7 | TRBV28 | . | many | CATQAPSYEQYF | TGTGCCACCCAAGCCCCGTCCTACGAGCAGTACTTC
TRBJ2-3 | TRBV5-1 | . | many | CASTAVYLTDTQYF | TGCGCCAGCACCGCGGTCTACCTCACAGATACGCAGTATTTT
TRBJ2-7 | TRBV10-3 | TRBD2 | many | CAISESGTNYEQYF | TGTGCCATCAGTGAGTCGGGGACTAACTACGAGCAGTACTTC
TRBJ1-2 | TRBV7-9 | TRBD1 | many | CASSFSGQRYGYTF | TGTGCCAGCAGCTTCTCGGGACAGCGCTATGGCTACACCTTC
TRBJ1-2 | TRBV5-4 | TRBD1 | few | CASSPSTGLYGYTF | TGTGCCAGCAGCCCTTCGACAGGGCTCTATGGCTACACCTTC
TRBJ1-4 | TRBV29-1 | TRBD1 | many | CSVRDRGNEKLFF | TGCAGCGTCCGGGACAGGGGTAATGAAAAACTGTTTTTT
TRBJ2-3 | TRBV11-2 | TRBD2 | medium-sized | CASSLGALTSGDTQYF | TGTGCCAGCAGCTTAGGGGCTTTGACTAGCGGAGATACGCAGTATTTT
TRBJ2-1 | TRBV7-3 | TRBD2 | many | CASSLGLLGGSSYNEQFF | TGTGCCAGCAGCTTAGGGTTATTGGGCGGGAGCTCCTACAATGAGCAGTTCTTC
TRBJ2-4 | TRBV27 | . | many | CASSFSGEIGKNIQYF | TGTGCCAGCAGTTTTAGCGGAGAGATCGGCAAAAACATTCAGTACTTC
TRBJ1-2 | TRBV4-1 | . | medium-sized | CASSQALDPLYYGYTF | TGCGCCAGCAGCCAAGCTCTGGACCCTCTCTATTATGGCTACACCTTC
TRBJ1-4 | TRBV2 | . | many | CASSGGANEKLFF | TGTGCCAGCAGTGGGGGGGCTAATGAAAAACTGTTTTTT
TRBJ2-5 | TRBV20-1 | TRBD2 | many | CSAHTPLAGDQETQYF | TGCAGTGCCCACACCCCCCTAGCGGGGGACCAAGAGACCCAGTACTTC
TRBJ2-1 | TRBV15 | TRBD2 | many | CATSVSRSGRRHEQFF | TGTGCCACCAGCGTCTCCAGGAGCGGGAGGAGGCATGAGCAGTTCTTC
TRBJ1-5 | TRBV3-1 | . | . | CASSQSGRLQPQHF | TGTGCCAGCAGCCAATCAGGGCGGCTTCAGCCCCAGCATTTT
TRBJ1-5 | TRBV12-3/TRBV12-4 | . | . | CASSLQGSSQPQHF | TGTGCCAGCAGTCTACAGGGTTCGAGTCAGCCCCAGCATTTT